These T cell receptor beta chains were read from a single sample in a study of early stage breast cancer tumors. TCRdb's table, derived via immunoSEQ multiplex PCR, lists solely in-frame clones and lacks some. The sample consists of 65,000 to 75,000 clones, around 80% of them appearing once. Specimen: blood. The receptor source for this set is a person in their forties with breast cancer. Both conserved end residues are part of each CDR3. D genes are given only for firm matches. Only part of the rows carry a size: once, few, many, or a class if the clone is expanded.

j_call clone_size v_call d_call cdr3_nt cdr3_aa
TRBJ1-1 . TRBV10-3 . TGTGCCATCAGTGACGCAGACGAGCAAACAGGGATGACTGAAGCTTTCTTT CAISDADEQTGMTEAFF
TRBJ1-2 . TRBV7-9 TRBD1 TGTGCCAGCAGCCGCCCCGAACTTACAGGGGTCGGCTACACCTTC CASSRPELTGVGYTF
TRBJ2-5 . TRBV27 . TGTGCCAGCAGTTTTTATGGGACCCAGTACTTC CASSFYGTQYF
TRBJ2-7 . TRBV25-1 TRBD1 TGTGCCACCTCGGGGGACAGGGGCCTCGAGCAGTACTTC CATSGDRGLEQYF
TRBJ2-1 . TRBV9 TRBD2 TGTGCCAGCAGCGCCCCCCGGGACAGCGGGAGGGGAAGCTCCTACAATGAGCAGTTCTTC CASSAPRDSGRGSSYNEQFF
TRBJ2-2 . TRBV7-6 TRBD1 TGTGCCAGCAGCTTAGGGACAGGTCAGAACACCGGGGAGCTGTTTTTT CASSLGTGQNTGELFF
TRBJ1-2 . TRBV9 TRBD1 TGTGCCAGCAGTGTGGCAGTTGGGACAGGGTATGGCTACACCTTC CASSVAVGTGYGYTF
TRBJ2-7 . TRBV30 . TGTGCCTGGAGTCGGGGCGATTACGCCGAGCAGTACTTC CAWSRGDYAEQYF
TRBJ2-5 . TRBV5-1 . TGCGCCAGCAGCTTGGACCCCAAAGAGACCCAGTACTTC CASSLDPKETQYF
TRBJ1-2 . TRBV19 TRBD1 TGTGCCAGTAGTGTCATACAGGGGTTGGCTGGCTACACCTTC CASSVIQGLAGYTF
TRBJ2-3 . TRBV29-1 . TGCAGCGTCAGAGGTCAGGGGTTGAATACGCAGTATTTT CSVRGQGLNTQYF
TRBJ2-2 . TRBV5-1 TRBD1 TGCGCCAGCAGCTCATTTCAGGGGGCGGCCGGGGAGCTGTTTTTT CASSSFQGAAGELFF
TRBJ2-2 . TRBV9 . TGTGCCAGCAGCGTAATAGTAGACACCGGGGAGCTGTTTTTT CASSVIVDTGELFF
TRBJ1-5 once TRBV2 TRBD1 TGTGCCAGCAGGTGGACAGGGATCCACCAGCCCCAGCATTTT CASRWTGIHQPQHF
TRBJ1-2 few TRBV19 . TGTGCCAGTGCATCCGGCAGGGAGACAGTCTATGGCTACACCTTC CASASGRETVYGYTF
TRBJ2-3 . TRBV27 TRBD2 TGTGCCAGCAGCCAGAACAGAGCGGGAGGAGACACAGATACGCAGTATTTT CASSQNRAGGDTDTQYF
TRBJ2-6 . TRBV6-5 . TGTGCCAGCAGTTACTCCACCACCTCTGGGGCCAACGTCCTGACTTTC CASSYSTTSGANVLTF
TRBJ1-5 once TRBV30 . TGTGCCTGGAGTGAACCGGGCACCGCCAATCAGCCCCAGCATTTT CAWSEPGTANQPQHF
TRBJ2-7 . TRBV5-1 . TGCGCCAGCAGCTTGGATTATCGCTCCTACGAGCAGTACTTC CASSLDYRSYEQYF
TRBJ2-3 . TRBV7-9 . TGTGCCAGCAGCTTAGCAGGTACCTTCGATACGCAGTATTTT CASSLAGTFDTQYF
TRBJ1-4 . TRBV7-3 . TGTGCCAGCAGCTTAGGAGAGGGCGAAAAACTGTTTTTT CASSLGEGEKLFF
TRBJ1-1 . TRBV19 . TGTGCCAGTCTTCTTTCGCGGGGAACTGAAGCTTTCTTT CASLLSRGTEAFF